The clone carrying this T cell receptor beta chain was found many times. The antigen is undetermined. The data were obtained in a study of neurological immune-mediated disorders. General study points: Sharing of CDR3 amino acid sequences among expanded clones across subjects was absent, suggesting private repertoires in all groups.

In TCRdb, the 5' RACE reads were re-called with MiXCR into one record per CDR3 protein. The sample lists tens of thousands of distinct CDR3 sequences; 20% to 30% were seen once. V was shortened by 2 bases and J by 1 base, with 8 bases between the two germline ends. The germline gives CDR1 SNHLY, CDR2 FYNNEI. The CDR3 extends over 14 amino acids. Time point in this sample: technical triplicate 2. Unsorted libraries were generated from 2 million PBMCs held at -80 degrees C. The sequenced sample was PBMCs. The sequence came from a man in his sixties with HTLV-1-associated myelopathy (HAM/TSP). The chain has TRBV2 and TRBJ1-1; D is unclear. CDR3 nucleotide sequence: TGTGCCAGCAGTGAAAGTATGAGGAACACTGAAGCTTTCTTT. Protein: CASSESMRNTEAFF.